The 12 T cell receptor beta chains given below trace back to one sample, sequenced in a study of cytomegalovirus exposure and HLA in healthy donors. PCR amplification relied on 60 Vbeta primers (plus 13 Jbeta primers). Produced via immunoSEQ multiplex PCR; TCRdb's table is partial and in-frame only. Among roughly 150,000 clones listed, 70% to 85% were seen once. The sample comprised PBMCs. The receptors originated from a male donor in good health and CMV-seronegative.

The chain couples TRBV19 to TRBJ1-5; D ambiguous. Germline V lookup: CDR1 LNHDA, CDR2 SQIVND (reference sequence). V was shortened by 4 bases and J by 3 bases, with 10 bases between the two germline ends. This CDR3 region has 14 residues. The CDR3 here is CASSRREDNQPQHF. The CDR3 bases are TGTGCCAGTAGTAGAAGAGAGGACAATCAGCCCCAGCATTTT.

This clone turned up a few times. The chain carries TRBV6-1 and TRBJ2-1, with unresolved D. V shed 8 bases and J shed 4 bases, with 12 bases lying between them. The germline CDR1 and CDR2 sequences are MNHNS and SASEGT. This CDR3 has 13 amino acids. CDR3 protein: CASLLTEYNEQFF. The CDR3 nucleotides read TGTGCCAGCCTTCTAACTGAGTACAATGAGCAGTTCTTC.

Ten or more counts support this clone. DNA for the CDR3: TGTGCCAGCAGCGCGGCGCGGGTGAACACTGAAGCTTTCTTT. It yields the protein CASSAARVNTEAFF. The chain links TRBV9 to TRBJ1-1; D remains ambiguous. Germline loops: CDR1 SGDLS, CDR2 YYNGEE. With 3 bases removed from V and 0 bases from J, the gap between germline ends came to 9 bases. The CDR3 spans 14 residues.

The rearrangement joins TRBV2 to TRBJ2-5, with a tentative D call TRBD1 (5 bases). The end of the DNA aligns better with TRBJ2-7, so the J call may be wrong. The CDR3 is 15 residues long. The germline gives CDR1 SNHLY, CDR2 FYNNEI. CDR3 region: CASSASDSMSYEQYF. The CDR3 region has the DNA TGTGCCAGCAGTGCATCCGACAGTATGTCCTACGAGCAGTACTTC.

This sequence joins TRBV6-5 and TRBJ1-2, with 10 positions matching TRBD1. Looked up from germline, CDR1 is MNHEY and CDR2 is SVGAGI. The trim removed 4 bases at V and 8 bases at J, leaving 13 bases unmatched. This CDR3 is 16 amino acids long. CDR3 nucleotide sequence: TGTGCCAGCAGTTCCGACGGGACAGGGGTTTTGTTGGGCTACACCTTC. Its protein product is CASSSDGTGVLLGYTF.

Notes on this clone: The junction shows a germline mismatch at one end, possibly a read error. The rearrangement links TRBV7-9 to TRBJ2-7, with 7 positions matching TRBD1. The length of the CDR3 is 13 residues. CDR1 is SEHNR, CDR2 FQNEAQ, per germline (reference sequence). CDR3 bases: TGTTCCAGCAGCTCCTCGACAGGGAACGAGCAGTACTTC. Its translation is CSSSSSTGNEQYF.

This chain uses TRBV7-2 with TRBJ2-7, with D possibly matching TRBD1 (6 bases). V lost 6 bases, J lost 3 bases, and 12 bases lay in between. CDR3 length: 13 amino acids. Germline lookup yields CDR1 SGHTA and CDR2 FQGNSA. This CDR3 reads CASRRVQGYEQYF. CDR3 in DNA: TGTGCCAGCAGACGAGTACAGGGCTACGAGCAGTACTTC.

With regard to this clone: One end of the junction varies from germline; a read error may be responsible. CDR3 amino acids: CATSRDSGGYTF. In DNA, the CDR3 is TGTGCCACCAGTAGAGATTCAGGCGGCTACACCTTC. This chain connects TRBV15 to TRBJ1-2; D not certain. The CDR3 has 12 residues. Germline CDR1 and CDR2: LNHNV and YYDKDF (reference sequence).

V usage is TRBV6-5 and J usage is TRBJ2-1, with D possibly being TRBD1 (5 bases). CDR1 and CDR2 from the germline V gene are MNHEY and SVGAGI. Trimming pared 2 bases from V and 10 bases from J, leaving 18 bases between. This CDR3 has 15 amino acids. This CDR3 is CASSYLVAGHGEQFF. Here the CDR3 DNA reads TGTGCCAGCAGTTACCTGGTGGCAGGGCACGGCGAGCAGTTCTTC.

This chain connects TRBV19 to TRBJ2-3; possible D gene TRBD2, 5 bases. Germline values: CDR1 LNHDA, CDR2 SQIVND (reference sequence). With 4 bases removed from V and 0 bases from J, the gap between germline ends came to 8 bases. CDR3 size: 14 residues. CDR3 region: CASSSGFSTDTQYF. In nucleotides, the CDR3 is TGTGCCAGTAGTAGCGGGTTTAGCACAGATACGCAGTATTTT.

This chain connects TRBV5-5 to TRBJ2-3, with 8 bases identical to TRBD2. The J segment lost 4 bases and the V segment lost 4 bases, leaving 5 bases of the junction unmatched. The CDR3 consists of 14 residues. CDR1 SGHKS and CDR2 YYEKEE come from the germline V gene (reference sequence). CDR3 DNA sequence: TGTGCCAGCAGCGAGGGACTAGTTGCAGATACGCAGTATTTT. It translates to CASSEGLVADTQYF.

This clone was seen only a few times. V and J are TRBV9 and TRBJ1-2, with TRBD1 matching 7 bases. With 6 bases clipped from V and 2 bases from J, the junction kept 4 bases outside the gene matches. The CDR3 sequence is 13 residues long. Germline CDR1 and CDR2: SGDLS and YYNGEE. The CDR3 reads CASTLGGNYGYTF. The CDR3 region has the DNA TGTGCCAGCACCCTAGGGGGCAACTATGGCTACACCTTC. The full variable domain, with the rest looked up from reference TRBV9 and TRBJ1-2, is DSGVTQTPKHLITATGQRVTLRCSPRSGDLSVYWYQQSLDQGLQFLIQYYNGEERAKGNILERFSAQQFPDLHSELNLSSLELGDSALYFCASTLGGNYGYTFGSGTRLTVV.